Below are 20 T cell receptor beta chains sequenced from a single sample in a study of blood T cell repertoires in COVID-19. TCRdb's copy holds only in-frame clones and misses some; the assay was immunoSEQ multiplex PCR. The sample has 130,000 or so clones; more than 75% are singletons. The sequenced sample was peripheral blood. Every receptor here comes from a woman aged 50 to 60 with acute or convalescent COVID-19.

The chain links TRBV19 to TRBJ1-1; tentative D call: TRBD1 (5 bases). Trimming stripped 1 base from V and 5 bases from J, with 11 bases between. CDR1 and CDR2 from the germline V gene are LNHDA and SQIVND (reference sequence). The CDR3 loop spans 14 amino acids. The CDR3 loop is CASSIGSRGTEAFF. CDR3 nucleotide sequence: TGTGCCAGTAGTATAGGGAGTAGGGGAACTGAAGCTTTCTTT.

J is TRBJ2-7 and V is TRBV7-9, with D possibly being TRBD1 (6 bases). In germline, CDR1 is SEHNR, CDR2 FQNEAQ (reference sequence). CDR3 length: 14 residues. The V end lost 4 bases, the J end lost 0 bases, and 10 bases lay between the germline ends. CDR3 residues: CASSYRDTSYEQYF. In DNA form, the CDR3 reads TGTGCCAGCAGCTACCGGGACACCTCCTACGAGCAGTACTTC.

J is TRBJ2-5 and V is TRBV5-4; tentative D call: TRBD2 (6 bases). Germline loops: CDR1 SGHNT, CDR2 YYREEE (reference sequence). The V end lost 0 bases, the J end lost 4 bases, and 16 bases lay between the germline ends. The CDR3 has 16 amino acids. This chain's CDR3 is CASSLVGGLMVETQYF. Written as DNA, the CDR3 is TGTGCCAGCAGCTTGGTCGGGGGATTGATGGTAGAGACCCAGTACTTC.

This rearrangement joins TRBV3-1 (or the pseudogene TRBV3-2) to TRBJ2-7; maybe TRBD1 (5 bases). CDR3 length: 14 amino acids. CDR1 is LGHDT, CDR2 YNNKEL, per germline (reference sequence). The V gene lost 1 base and the J gene lost 3 bases, with 10 bases spanning the gap. The CDR3 protein is CASSQANGHYEQYF. CDR3 bases: TGTGCCAGCAGCCAAGCGAACGGACACTACGAGCAGTACTTC.

The CDR3 DNA sequence: TGTGCCTGGAGTGTAACGGGGCAGGAGGGGAATCAGCCCCAGCATTTT. It codes for CAWSVTGQEGNQPQHF. The chain has TRBV30 and TRBJ1-5, with TRBD1 as a possible D gene (5 bases). The CDR3 has 16 amino acids. Germline assignment: CDR1 GTSNPN and CDR2 SVGIG (reference sequence). Trimming removed 0 bases from V and 4 bases from J, with 16 bases in between.

The rearrangement uses TRBV13 and TRBJ2-7; TRBD2 is a possible D gene (6 bases). V was clipped by 0 bases and J by 0 bases, with 9 bases between them. The CDR3 runs to 15 residues. Germline V gene sequence: CDR1 PRHDT, CDR2 FYEKMQ (reference sequence). The CDR3: CASSLGASVSYEQYF. In DNA, the CDR3 is TGTGCCAGCAGCTTAGGGGCTAGCGTCTCCTACGAGCAGTACTTC.

This sequence joins TRBV5-4 and TRBJ2-2, with 8 positions matching TRBD1. Germline values: CDR1 SGHNT, CDR2 YYREEE (reference sequence). The CDR3 extends over 16 amino acids. The trim removed 3 bases at V and 4 bases at J, leaving 8 bases unmatched. The CDR3 spells CASSSEAQGATGELFF. Written as DNA, the CDR3 is TGTGCCAGCAGCTCCGAGGCCCAGGGGGCCACCGGGGAGCTGTTTTTT.

The gene calls are TRBV19 and TRBJ2-6; the match to TRBD1 covers 9 bases. Trimming cost V 7 bases and J 2 bases; bases outside gene matches: 15. The CDR3 contains 19 residues. Germline V gene sequence: CDR1 LNHDA, CDR2 SQIVND (reference sequence). This CDR3 reads CASTLVWGTGSTGANVLTF. The CDR3, as DNA: TGTGCCAGTACTCTAGTATGGGGGACAGGGTCGACTGGGGCCAACGTCCTGACTTTC.

The chain combines TRBV6-2 or TRBV6-3 with TRBJ2-1; D is unclear. V was clipped by 5 bases and J by 6 bases, with 14 bases between them. The CDR3 has 14 amino acids. Per the germline V gene, CDR1 is MNHEY and CDR2 is SVGEGT. The CDR3 protein is CASSRRSTLNEQFF. The CDR3 nucleotides read TGTGCCAGCAGTAGGCGGTCAACCCTCAATGAGCAGTTCTTC.

The rearrangement uses TRBV5-1 and TRBJ2-5, with 8 bases lining up with TRBD2. Germline values: CDR1 SGHRS, CDR2 YFSETQ. The CDR3 runs 16 residues. J lost 2 bases, V lost 2 bases, and 8 bases had no gene match. The CDR3 loop reads CASSLGAGGPQETQYF. The CDR3 DNA is TGCGCCAGCAGCTTAGGCGCGGGGGGTCCGCAAGAGACCCAGTACTTC.

The CDR3 DNA is TGTGCCACCAGTGTGCGGCAGGGGAGCGGCGAGCAGTACTTC. Amino acid sequence: CATSVRQGSGEQYF. The V call is TRBV24-1, the J call TRBJ2-7, with D possibly being TRBD1 (6 bases). Germline-derived CDR1 and CDR2 are KGHDR and SFDVKD. This CDR3 spans 14 amino acids. Between the trimmed V and J ends, which lost 5 bases and 6 bases, there was a span of 16 bases.

This clone was picked up a small number of times. The chain couples TRBV19 to TRBJ1-4, with 9 bases identical to TRBD1. CDR1 and CDR2 from the germline V gene are LNHDA and SQIVND (reference sequence). This CDR3 spans 15 amino acids. V shed 5 bases and J 1 base; nucleotides not matched to a gene: 2. The CDR3 bases are TGTGCCAGTAGTTTGACAGGGGGAACTAATGAAAAACTGTTTTTT. It translates to CASSLTGGTNEKLFF.

The chain uses TRBV13 and TRBJ1-1; 12 bases align to TRBD1. Germline V gene data show CDR1 as PRHDT and CDR2 as FYEKMQ (reference sequence). This CDR3 spans 18 amino acids. V shed 5 bases, J shed 4 bases, and the junction held 14 bases outside the gene matches. This CDR3 is CASSREFRDRGRFTEAFF. The CDR3 DNA reads TGTGCCAGCAGCCGAGAATTCCGGGACAGGGGGCGATTCACTGAAGCTTTCTTT.

The chain couples TRBV6-1 to TRBJ1-2; 10 bases are a match to TRBD1. J was trimmed by 1 base and V by 1 base; bases with no gene match: 9. Germline V lookup: CDR1 MNHNS, CDR2 SASEGT. The CDR3 loop spans 18 amino acids. The CDR3 DNA is TGTGCCAGCAGTGAAGTCCGGGACAGGGGATTCTTTAACTATGGCTACACCTTC. This translates into CASSEVRDRGFFNYGYTF.

The J gene is TRBJ2-1, the V gene TRBV2, with 7 nucleotides matching TRBD2. V dropped 1 base and J dropped 9; count of bases not matched to a gene: 3. Per the germline V gene, CDR1 is SNHLY and CDR2 is FYNNEI. The length of the CDR3 is 13 residues. The DNA of the CDR3 is TGTGCCAGCAGTGAAGTGGGGGAGGGTGAGCAGTTCTTC. This translates into CASSEVGEGEQFF. Full variable domain (remainder filled in from reference TRBV2 and TRBJ2-1): EPEVTQTPSHQVTQMGQEVILRCVPISNHLYFYWYRQILGQKVEFLVSFYNNEISEKSEIFDDQFSVERPDGSNFTLKIRSTKLEDSAMYFCASSEVGEGEQFFGPGTRLTVL.

The chain uses TRBV10-3 and TRBJ2-6; possible D gene TRBD2, 5 bases. The length of the CDR3 is 15 residues. The V end lost 7 bases, the J end lost 2 bases, and 12 bases lay between the germline ends. Germline lookup yields CDR1 ENHRY and CDR2 SYGVKD. The CDR3 region is CAITPGEPGANVLTF. In DNA form, the CDR3 reads TGTGCCATCACCCCCGGGGAACCTGGGGCCAACGTCCTGACTTTC.

This rearrangement joins TRBV29-1 to TRBJ2-2, with D possibly matching TRBD2 (6 bases). The V gene's germline CDR1 is SQVTM and CDR2 ANQGSEA. This CDR3 has 13 residues. The V gene lost 5 bases and the J gene lost 7 bases, with 14 bases spanning the gap. The CDR3 protein is CSVFGGSIGELFF. The CDR3 coding sequence is TGCAGCGTTTTCGGAGGGAGTATCGGGGAGCTGTTTTTT.

The gene calls are TRBV15 and TRBJ2-5; 9 bases agree with TRBD1. Germline V gene data show CDR1 as LNHNV and CDR2 as YYDKDF (reference sequence). Trimming removed 0 bases from V and 5 bases from J; junction bases left unmatched: 7. The CDR3 is 16 residues long. CDR3 loop: CATSREWDRAAETQYF. In DNA, the CDR3 is TGTGCCACCAGCAGAGAGTGGGACAGGGCCGCGGAGACCCAGTACTTC. Complete variable domain (other parts from reference TRBV15 and TRBJ2-5): DAMVIQNPRYQVTQFGKPVTLSCSQTLNHNVMYWYQQKSSQAPKLLFHYYDKDFNNEADTPDNFQSRRPNTSFCFLDIRSPGLGDTAMYLCATSREWDRAAETQYFGPGTRLLVL.

This chain uses TRBV9 with TRBJ1-1; 7 nucleotides align to TRBD1. CDR1 and CDR2 from the germline V gene are SGDLS and YYNGEE. The CDR3 is 15 amino acids. V was clipped by 4 bases and J by 5 bases; unmatched bases: 11. The CDR3 loop is CASSPQQGFGTEAFF. CDR3 bases: TGTGCCAGCAGCCCTCAACAGGGGTTTGGTACTGAAGCTTTCTTT.

V usage is TRBV6-5 and J usage is TRBJ2-5, with D possibly being TRBD2 (5 bases). Germline assignment: CDR1 MNHEY and CDR2 SVGAGI. V was cut by 8 bases and J by 3 bases, with 10 bases left in between. The CDR3 is made up of 12 amino acids. CDR3 sequence (DNA): TGTGCCAGCCAGTGGACTGAAGAGACCCAGTACTTC. Translating it yields CASQWTEETQYF.